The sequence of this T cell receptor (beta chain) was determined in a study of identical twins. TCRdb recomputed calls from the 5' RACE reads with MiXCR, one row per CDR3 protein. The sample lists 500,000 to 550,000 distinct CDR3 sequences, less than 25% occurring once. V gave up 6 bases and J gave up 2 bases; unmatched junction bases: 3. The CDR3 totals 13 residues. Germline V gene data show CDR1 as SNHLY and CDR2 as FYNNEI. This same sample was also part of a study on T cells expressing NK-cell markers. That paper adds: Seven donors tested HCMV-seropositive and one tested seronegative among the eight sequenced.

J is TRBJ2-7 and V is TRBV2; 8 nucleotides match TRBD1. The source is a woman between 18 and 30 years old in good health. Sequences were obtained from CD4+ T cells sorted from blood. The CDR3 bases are TGTGCCAGCAGGGCGACAGGGGCCTACGAGCAGTACTTC. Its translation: CASRATGAYEQYF.